These 29 T cell receptor beta chains share one sample of origin, sequenced in a study of blood T cells in healthy people across ages. Next came a second PCR, run for roughly 6 to 11 cycles, which used a sample-barcoded 5' primer along with a J-beta primer mix. TCRdb ran MiXCR on the 5' RACE reads and lists one entry per CDR3 protein. The table records about 1.1 million distinct CDR3 sequences, less than 45% of them present only once. The source material was blood. These receptors were collected from a man aged 18 to 35 in good health.

In its sample, this clonotype was seen a few times. This chain links TRBV10-3 with TRBJ2-3, with D perhaps matching TRBD1 (6 bases). The CDR3 covers 15 residues. CDR1 is ENHRY and CDR2 is SYGVKD in the germline V gene. The germline V and J ends were trimmed by 4 bases and 4 bases, with 15 bases remaining between them. The CDR3 bases are TGTGCCATCAGTGCACAGGGAAGGCTCCCAGATACGCAGTATTTT. Translating gives CAISAQGRLPDTQYF.

This rearrangement joins TRBV7-2 to TRBJ2-3; D unresolved. Trimming stripped 5 bases from V and 0 bases from J, with 12 bases between. The CDR3 is 15 residues long. CDR1 is SGHTA, CDR2 FQGNSA, per germline. The CDR3 sequence is CASSSTRQSTDTQYF. As DNA, the CDR3 is TGTGCCAGCAGCAGCACCAGGCAAAGCACAGATACGCAGTATTTT.

This clonotype was counted once. The junction shows a germline mismatch at one end, possibly a read error. The chain is built from TRBV5-5 and TRBJ1-1; D unclear. The CDR3 contains 13 residues. Germline V CDR1 and CDR2: SGHKS, YYEKEE (reference sequence). CDR3: CTSSLASGTEAFF. CDR3 bases: TGTACCAGCAGCTTGGCGAGCGGAACTGAAGCTTTCTTT.

This clonotype was recorded a few times. The chain employs TRBV2 and TRBJ2-7, with 8 bases identical to TRBD1. Trimming removed 0 bases from V and 1 base from J; junction bases left unmatched: 2. Germline-derived CDR1 and CDR2 are SNHLY and FYNNEI. This CDR3 is 15 amino acids long. The CDR3 region is CASSEATGESYEQYF. The CDR3 DNA follows: TGTGCCAGCAGTGAAGCGACAGGGGAATCCTACGAGCAGTACTTC.

This clonotype was counted a few times. The chain combines TRBV12-3 or TRBV12-4 with TRBJ1-4; TRBD1 is a possible D gene (5 bases). The CDR3 consists of 15 residues. V was clipped by 5 bases and J by 7 bases, with 17 bases between them. For the CDR3, the DNA is TGTGCCAGCAGTCTTCTTGGGGGAAGCGGTGAAAAACTGTTTTTT. Its translation is CASSLLGGSGEKLFF.

The chain combines TRBV4-2 with TRBJ1-4; unclear D gene. The CDR3 is 17 residues long. Trimming stripped 0 bases from V and 1 base from J, with 12 bases between. Germline CDR1 reads LGHNA; CDR2 reads YNFKEQ. CDR3 amino acids: CASSQDPSGRTNEKLFF. In DNA form, the CDR3 reads TGTGCCAGCAGCCAAGACCCGTCGGGCCGAACTAATGAAAAACTGTTTTTT.

This clonotype was picked up a small number of times. The genes are TRBV7-9 and TRBJ2-1; 10 bases are shared with TRBD1. Germline CDR1 and CDR2: SEHNR and FQNEAQ (reference sequence). Trimming removed 0 bases from V and 7 bases from J; junction bases left unmatched: 6. The CDR3 covers 16 residues. In DNA, the CDR3 is TGTGCCAGCAGCTTAGCCCGGGACAGGGGCCGAAATGAGCAGTTCTTC. Its protein product is CASSLARDRGRNEQFF.

Ten or more counts support this clonotype. V is TRBV12-3 or TRBV12-4 and J is TRBJ1-1; the D is unclear. Trimming removed 5 bases at V and 0 bases at J, with 4 bases between. CDR3 length: 12 residues. CDR3 DNA sequence: TGTGCCAGCAGTGGGATGAACACTGAAGCTTTCTTT. This sequence encodes CASSGMNTEAFF.

Comment on this clonotype: Mismatch with germline at one junction end may stem from a read error. The CDR3 coding sequence is TGTGCCAGCACCCATCGGAGTAGGGGGCGGATTAGCACAGATACGCAGTATTTC. It specifies CASTHRSRGRISTDTQYF. This chain links TRBV12-3 or TRBV12-4 with TRBJ2-3; 7 bases are shared with TRBD1. The CDR3 is 18 amino acids.

The chain is built from TRBV10-3 and TRBJ2-5; D may be TRBD2 (6 bases). The germline V gene encodes CDR1 ENHRY and CDR2 SYGVKD. V lost 0 bases and J lost 11, with 13 bases in between. This CDR3 is built from 13 residues. The CDR3 reads CAISESSEREQYF. In DNA, the CDR3 is TGTGCCATCAGTGAGTCGTCAGAACGGGAGCAGTACTTC.

The rearrangement joins TRBV6-2 or TRBV6-3 to TRBJ1-5; no clear D gene. The V gene's germline CDR1 is MNHEY and CDR2 SVGEGT. The CDR3 runs 15 residues. V was trimmed by 2 bases and J by 7 bases, leaving 15 bases between them. The DNA for the CDR3 is TGTGCCAGCAGTTACATCATCGGGGTCAGCCAGCCCCAGCATTTT. Its protein product is CASSYIIGVSQPQHF.

This clonotype has just a few counts. The gene calls are TRBV4-2 and TRBJ2-1; D may be TRBD1 (5 bases). The germline V gene has CDR1 LGHNA and CDR2 YNFKEQ. The CDR3 covers 16 residues. V lost 0 bases, J lost 8 bases, and 17 bases lay in between. CDR3 in DNA: TGTGCCAGCAGCCAAGATAGATCCCAACAAGGGGATGAGCAGTTCTTC. Residues: CASSQDRSQQGDEQFF.

This rearrangement joins TRBV9 to TRBJ2-3, with 7 bases lining up with TRBD2. J gave up 5 bases and V 0 bases, and 3 bases lay outside the gene matches. Germline values: CDR1 SGDLS, CDR2 YYNGEE. The CDR3 consists of 14 residues. CDR3 coding DNA: TGTGCCAGCAGCGTAGGAGGGGAGGGAGATACGCAGTATTTT. Protein product: CASSVGGEGDTQYF.

This clonotype was seen only a few times. The chain joins TRBV20-1 to TRBJ1-1; D unresolved. CDR1 DFQATT and CDR2 SNEGSKA come from the germline V gene (reference sequence). Deletions cut 0 bases from V and 2 bases from J, with 4 bases between. The CDR3 runs 12 residues. The CDR3 DNA reads as TGCAGTGCTAGAGATGCTAACACTGAAGCTTTCTTT. Translating it yields CSARDANTEAFF.

In its sample, this clonotype was seen a few times. The rearrangement links TRBV13 to TRBJ1-4, with D possibly being TRBD1 (5 bases). Trimming stripped 4 bases from V and 6 bases from J, with 21 bases between. CDR3 length: 17 amino acids. Germline V lookup: CDR1 PRHDT, CDR2 FYEKMQ (reference sequence). The CDR3, as DNA: TGTGCCAGCAGCTACGACAGAATGAGTGGAGGGGATGAAAAACTGTTTTTT. This sequence encodes CASSYDRMSGGDEKLFF.

The chain has TRBV27 and TRBJ1-4, with D perhaps matching TRBD1 (6 bases). This CDR3 has 13 residues. Looked up from germline, CDR1 is MNHEY and CDR2 is SMNVEV (reference sequence). V lost 9 bases to trimming and J lost 8 bases, with 16 bases between them. The CDR3 nucleotides are TGTGCCAGAACCTATCCAACAGGGGAAAAACTGTTTTTT. Translation: CARTYPTGEKLFF. Combining the CDR3 with reference TRBV27 and TRBJ1-4 gives the whole variable domain EAQVTQNPRYLITVTGKKLTVTCSQNMNHEYMSWYRQDPGLGLRQIYYSMNVEVTDKGDVPEGYKVSRKEKRNFPLILESPSPNQTSLYFCARTYPTGEKLFFGSGTQLSVL.

This clonotype was detected once. The genes are TRBV7-9 and TRBJ1-1; TRBD1 aligns across 7 bases. The junction had 8 bases not matched to a gene; V was cut back by 4 bases and J by 6 bases. CDR1 is SEHNR, CDR2 FQNEAQ, per germline (reference sequence). CDR3 length: 14 amino acids. The CDR3 nucleotides read TGTGCCAGCAGCTCTCTGACGGGACAGCCTGAAGCTTTCTTT. This translates into CASSSLTGQPEAFF.

The chain joins TRBV27 to TRBJ1-5, with a possible D match to TRBD1 (6 bases). CDR1 is MNHEY and CDR2 is SMNVEV in the germline V gene (reference sequence). V gave up 1 base and J gave up 7 bases, with 17 bases separating them. This CDR3 is built from 16 residues. The chain's CDR3 is CASSLLVEGGNQPQHF. DNA of the CDR3: TGTGCCAGCAGTTTATTAGTTGAGGGGGGGAACCAGCCCCAGCATTTT.

The chain combines TRBV4-1 with TRBJ1-5, with D tentatively TRBD1 (5 bases). The germline V and J ends were trimmed by 8 bases and 4 bases, with 12 bases remaining between them. The CDR3 runs 13 residues. The germline gives CDR1 MGHRA, CDR2 YSYEKL. The CDR3 loop is CASGWGENQPQHF. The CDR3 DNA reads as TGCGCCAGCGGGTGGGGGGAAAATCAGCCCCAGCATTTT.

V and J are TRBV27 and TRBJ2-1; D is perhaps TRBD2 (6 bases). The CDR3 is 17 residues long. From germline, CDR1 is MNHEY and CDR2 SMNVEV (reference sequence). The ends were cut back, 5 bases at V and 3 bases at J, with 20 bases in the middle. The CDR3 region is CASSPQLAEGFYNEQFF. The CDR3 region has the DNA TGTGCCAGCAGTCCGCAATTAGCGGAGGGGTTCTACAATGAGCAGTTCTTC.

About this clonotype itself: One end of the junction is discordant with germline, which a read error may explain. The chain employs TRBV6-2 or TRBV6-3 and TRBJ2-4; D remains unclear. The better agreement between TRBJ2-7 and the DNA end casts doubt on the J call. The germline CDR1 and CDR2 sequences are MNHEY and SVGEGT. The CDR3 is 13 residues long. As DNA, the CDR3 is TGTGCCAGCAGCTACTCGAATTGGAGCGAGCAGTACTTC. It is translated as CASSYSNWSEQYF.

There are many counts of this clonotype. J is TRBJ2-7 and V is TRBV12-3 or TRBV12-4; D is undetermined. Trimming stripped 3 bases from V and 1 base from J, with 4 bases between. The CDR3 is 12 amino acids. In nucleotides, the CDR3 is TGTGCCAGCAGTTTGACATCCTACGAGCAGTACTTC. This encodes CASSLTSYEQYF.

This clonotype has a handful of counts. The chain is built from TRBV3-1 and TRBJ1-4; the D gene is possibly TRBD1 (6 bases). Trimming took off 2 bases at V and 5 bases at J, with 12 bases between the two ends. The CDR3 spans 15 residues. CDR1 and CDR2 (germline): LGHDT, YNNKEL (reference sequence). Here the CDR3 DNA reads TGTGCCAGCAGCCAAACCACAGGGACAAATGAAAAACTGTTTTTT. Encoded protein: CASSQTTGTNEKLFF.

This chain joins TRBV20-1 and TRBJ2-5; TRBD2 matches at 9 bases. The germline V gene encodes CDR1 DFQATT and CDR2 SNEGSKA (reference sequence). The CDR3 sequence is 16 residues long. V lost 0 bases and J lost 9; bases outside the gene matches: 14. The CDR3, as DNA: TGCAGTGCTAGAGATCCCGAGCGGGGGGATTCGGAGGCCCAGTACTTC. This sequence encodes CSARDPERGDSEAQYF.

On this clonotype: A much larger clone lies one base from this, so it may be a read error. The chain joins TRBV10-3 to TRBJ2-7; TRBD1 matches at 9 bases. The CDR3 covers 14 residues. Germline V gives CDR1 ENHRY, CDR2 SYGVKD. CDR3 residues: CTISGTGLPYEQYF. As DNA, the CDR3 is TGTACCATTTCCGGGACAGGGCTACCCTACGAGCAGTACTTC.

The V call is TRBV6-6, the J call TRBJ1-3; the D is unclear. CDR1 and CDR2 from the germline V gene are MNHNY and SVGAGI (reference sequence). This CDR3 is 15 amino acids long. The V end was cut by 0 bases, the J end by 0 bases, with 6 bases between. The CDR3 loop is CASSYSAPSGNTIYF. The CDR3, as DNA: TGTGCCAGCAGTTACTCGGCCCCCTCTGGAAACACCATATATTTT.

The chain links TRBV19 to TRBJ1-2, with D maybe TRBD1 (6 bases). CDR1 and CDR2 (germline): LNHDA, SQIVND (reference sequence). V lost 5 bases to trimming and J lost 12 bases, with 22 bases between them. The CDR3 spans 14 residues. CDR3 amino acids: CASSPDFRGPTDTF. The CDR3 bases are TGTGCCAGTAGTCCCGATTTCCGGGGGCCCACTGACACCTTC.

This clonotype was seen a few times. This rearrangement joins TRBV6-5 to TRBJ2-3; 11 positions match TRBD2. J gave up 8 bases and V 7 bases, and 8 bases lay outside the gene matches. Germline CDR1 MNHEY, CDR2 SVGAGI. This CDR3 has 14 residues. The CDR3 coding sequence is TGTGCCAGCAACCGACTAGCGGGGCATGCTACGCAGTATTTT. Translating it yields CASNRLAGHATQYF.

This clonotype occurred a few times. The rearrangement links TRBV6-2 or TRBV6-3 to TRBJ2-7; tentative D call: TRBD1 (5 bases). Germline CDR1 reads MNHEY; CDR2 reads SVGEGT. This CDR3 comprises 13 residues. V lost 5 bases to trimming and J lost 2 bases, with 10 bases between them. CDR3 protein: CASSERQPYEQYF. The CDR3 nucleotides are TGTGCCAGCAGTGAACGACAGCCCTACGAGCAGTACTTC.